This TCR beta chain was recovered during a study of identical twins. From the 5' RACE reads, TCRdb called clonotypes with MiXCR, one entry per CDR3 protein. The sample records about 530,000 distinct CDR3 sequences, around 15% being singletons. This clonotype was seen a few times. The CDR3 length is 15 residues. Trimming took 1 base from V and 4 from J; bases not matched to a gene: 3. Per the germline V gene, CDR1 is MGHDK and CDR2 is SYGVNS. These sequences were also reported in another study, on yellow fever vaccine responses in identical twins.

Specimen: CD4+ T cells sorted from blood. The chain links TRBV25-1 to TRBJ2-7; 11 nucleotides match TRBD2. This TCR was recovered from a woman between 18 and 30 years old in good health. The CDR3 loop reads CASSESSGGKYEQYV. The CDR3, as DNA: TGTGCCAGCAGTGAATCTAGCGGGGGGAAATACGAGCAGTACGTC.